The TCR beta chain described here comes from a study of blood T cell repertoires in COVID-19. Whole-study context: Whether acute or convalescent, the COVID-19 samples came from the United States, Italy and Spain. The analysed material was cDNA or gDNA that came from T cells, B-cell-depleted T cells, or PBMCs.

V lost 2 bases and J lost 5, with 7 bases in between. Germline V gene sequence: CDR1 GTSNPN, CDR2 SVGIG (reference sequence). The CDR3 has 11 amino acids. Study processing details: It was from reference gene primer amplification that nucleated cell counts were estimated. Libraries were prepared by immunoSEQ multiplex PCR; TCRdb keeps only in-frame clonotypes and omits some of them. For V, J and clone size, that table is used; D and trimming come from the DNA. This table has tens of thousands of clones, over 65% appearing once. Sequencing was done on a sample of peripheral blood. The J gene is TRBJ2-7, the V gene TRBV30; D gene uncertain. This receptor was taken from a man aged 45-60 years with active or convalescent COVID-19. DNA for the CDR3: TGTGCCTGGAGTTCACAGCACGAGCAGTACTTC. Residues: CAWSSQHEQYF.